A selection of T cell receptor beta chains follows, all from one sample in a study of blood T cell repertoires in COVID-19. This table comes from immunoSEQ multiplex PCR, and its TCRdb copy is limited to in-frame clones, with some not included. The table includes tens of thousands of clones, 88% detected once. The specimen was peripheral blood. Receptor source: a man aged 60 to 75 with active COVID-19. CDR3s leave out the opening cysteine and the closing phenylalanine or tryptophan. Where a row states a size, it is once, few, many or the class of an expanded clone; other rows omit it.

TRBV27 17 - ASSLLPSGRAGGINEQF
TRBV4-1 14 - ASSQDRTGAFSEAF
TRBV6-2/TRBV6-3 14 - ASSFSRGTDNQPQH
TRBV5-1 13 - ASSQSLGSNTEAF
TRBV25-1 12 - ASSEWGLNYGYT
TRBV27 14 - ASSSGLAGNQETQY
TRBV7-2 12 few ASSSRVLTYGYT
TRBV3-1/TRBV3-2 13 - ASSQVAEGAYEQY
TRBV19 13 - ASSTRRISGTEAF
TRBV12-3/TRBV12-4 11 - ASRAGQAYGYT
TRBV21-1 13 - ASSPRDRGTGELF
TRBV9 19 - ASSGTQGPSTSGRAAGEQF
TRBV19 12 - ASRTGTVSYEQY
TRBV19 17 - ASSSTIAGGPSGTDTQY
TRBV5-1 12 - ASRWGLAEETQY
TRBV10-1 14 - ASSPSSGGNTGELF
TRBV25-1 13 - ASSVSGSPGDTQY
TRBV7-8 14 - ASRPISGRGYNEQF
TRBV9 13 - ASDLAGVRSNEQF
TRBV18 12 - ASSVTAASYEQY
TRBV6-1 13 - ASSETSGRGDTQY
TRBV5-1 14 few ASSLGQKPYNSPLH
TRBV2 9 - ASSEVLVEY
TRBV10-3 13 - AIEGLALNPYEQY
TRBV30 10 - AWRSGVEGYT
TRBV6-1 11 few ASSEAFYYGYT
TRBV29-1 10 - SVGHSNYGYT
TRBV10-1 12 - ASSESAGREKAF
TRBV30 11 - AWSLRSGNTIY
TRBV11-3 12 - ASSLRQNTDTQY
TRBV25-1 14 - ASSEWGAGPSYEQY
TRBV19 12 - ASSIGAGPHEQF
TRBV11-3 11 - ASSLVGGYEQY
TRBV7-6 13 - ASSLARGGGETQY
TRBV4-1 13 - ASSQDEGAGREQY
TRBV28 16 - ASRWTGPLPYSNQPQH
TRBV7-6 13 few ASSLGSGGTHEQY
TRBV4-1 15 - ASSQDHAGVNTGELF
TRBV5-1 15 few ASSLMGLAYSLDTQY
TRBV15 12 once ATSRGQGGEKLF
TRBV19 11 once ASSRVVDYGYT
TRBV9 13 - ASSVDARGTDTQY
TRBV9 14 - ASNNRAGGNTGELF
TRBV7-3 11 - ASSLQGARGYT
TRBV5-3 14 - ARSLGAPFSNQPQH
TRBV11-2 13 - ASSLAGRRGDTQY
TRBV29-1 11 once SVDLLGVDGYT
TRBV13 15 - ASSLSRAGGATYEQY
TRBV27 13 once ASSLRQGSYNEQF